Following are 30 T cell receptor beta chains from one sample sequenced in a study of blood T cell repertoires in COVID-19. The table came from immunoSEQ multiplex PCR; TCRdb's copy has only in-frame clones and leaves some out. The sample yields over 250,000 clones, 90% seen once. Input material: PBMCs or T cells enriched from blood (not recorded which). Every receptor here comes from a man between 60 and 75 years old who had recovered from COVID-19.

The CDR3 nucleotides read TGTGCCAGCAGCTTGGGTTGGCAAGAAAAACTGTTTTTT. Its protein is CASSLGWQEKLFF. The rearrangement joins TRBV5-6 to TRBJ1-4; unclear D gene. CDR1 and CDR2 from the germline V gene are SGHDT and YYEEEE. The CDR3 is 13 amino acids. The ends were cut back, 0 bases at V and 8 bases at J, with 8 bases in the middle.

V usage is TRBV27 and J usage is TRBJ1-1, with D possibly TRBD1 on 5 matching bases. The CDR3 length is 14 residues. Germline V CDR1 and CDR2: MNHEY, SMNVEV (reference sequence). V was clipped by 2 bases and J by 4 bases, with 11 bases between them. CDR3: CASSLKQVPTEAFF. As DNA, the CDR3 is TGTGCCAGCAGTTTAAAACAGGTCCCCACTGAAGCTTTCTTT.

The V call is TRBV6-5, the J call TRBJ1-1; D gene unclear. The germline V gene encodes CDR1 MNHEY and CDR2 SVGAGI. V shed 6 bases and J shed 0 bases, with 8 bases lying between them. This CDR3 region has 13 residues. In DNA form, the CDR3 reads TGTGCCAGCAGGTACAGAGTGAACACTGAAGCTTTCTTT. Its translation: CASRYRVNTEAFF.

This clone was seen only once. The DNA for the CDR3 is TGTGCCAGCAGCTCGGGTCTAAAGGAAAACACCATATATTTT. This encodes CASSSGLKENTIYF. V usage is TRBV5-6 and J usage is TRBJ1-3; D is undetermined. CDR3 length equals 14 residues. Trimming left V 3 bases short and J 6 bases short, with 13 bases between. Germline CDR1 and CDR2: SGHDT and YYEEEE.

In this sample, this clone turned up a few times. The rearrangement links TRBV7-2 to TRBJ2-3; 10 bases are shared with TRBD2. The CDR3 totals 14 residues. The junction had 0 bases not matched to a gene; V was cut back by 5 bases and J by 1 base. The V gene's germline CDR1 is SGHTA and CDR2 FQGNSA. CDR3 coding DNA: TGTGCCAGCAGCGGGACTAGCGGCACAGATACGCAGTATTTT. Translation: CASSGTSGTDTQYF.

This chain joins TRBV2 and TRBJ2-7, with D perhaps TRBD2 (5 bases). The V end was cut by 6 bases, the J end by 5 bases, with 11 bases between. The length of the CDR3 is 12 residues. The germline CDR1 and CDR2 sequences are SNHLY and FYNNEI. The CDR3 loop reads CASSPPGDEQYF. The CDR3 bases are TGTGCCAGCAGCCCCCCCGGGGACGAGCAGTACTTC.

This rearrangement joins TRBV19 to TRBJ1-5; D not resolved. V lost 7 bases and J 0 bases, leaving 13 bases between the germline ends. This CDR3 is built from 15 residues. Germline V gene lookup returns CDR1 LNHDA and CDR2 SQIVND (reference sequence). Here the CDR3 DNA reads TGTGCCAGTACCTTATACTATTATAGCAATCAGCCCCAGCATTTT. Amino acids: CASTLYYYSNQPQHF. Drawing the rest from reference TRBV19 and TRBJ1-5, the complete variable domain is DGGITQSPKYLFRKEGQNVTLSCEQNLNHDAMYWYRQDPGQGLRLIYYSQIVNDFQKGDIAEGYSVSREKKESFPLTVTSAQKNPTAFYLCASTLYYYSNQPQHFGDGTRLSIL.

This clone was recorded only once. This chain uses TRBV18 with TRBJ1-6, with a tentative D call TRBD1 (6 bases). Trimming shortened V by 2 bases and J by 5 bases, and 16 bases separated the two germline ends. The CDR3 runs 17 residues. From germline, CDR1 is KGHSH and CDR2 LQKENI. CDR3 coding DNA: TGTGCCAGCTCACCAAGGATAAAGGGGGAGAATAATTCACCCCTCCACTTT. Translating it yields CASSPRIKGENNSPLHF.

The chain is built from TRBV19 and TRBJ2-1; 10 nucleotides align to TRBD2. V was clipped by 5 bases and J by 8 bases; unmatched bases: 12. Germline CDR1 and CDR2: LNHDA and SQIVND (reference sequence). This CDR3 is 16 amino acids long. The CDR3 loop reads CASSPREAGGLDEQFF. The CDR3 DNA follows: TGTGCCAGTAGTCCCCGGGAAGCGGGGGGGCTAGATGAGCAGTTCTTC.

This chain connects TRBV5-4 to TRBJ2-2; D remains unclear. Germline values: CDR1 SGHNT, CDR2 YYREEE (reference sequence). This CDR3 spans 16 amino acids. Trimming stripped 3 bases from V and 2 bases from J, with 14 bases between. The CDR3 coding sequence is TGTGCCAGCAGCTCTACCGGATTGACAAACACCGGGGAGCTGTTTTTT. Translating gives CASSSTGLTNTGELFF.

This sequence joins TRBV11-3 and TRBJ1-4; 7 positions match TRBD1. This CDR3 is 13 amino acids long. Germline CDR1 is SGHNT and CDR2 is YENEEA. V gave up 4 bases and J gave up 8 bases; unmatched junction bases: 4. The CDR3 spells CASSSPGGEKLFF. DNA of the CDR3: TGTGCCAGCAGCTCACCAGGGGGAGAAAAACTGTTTTTT.

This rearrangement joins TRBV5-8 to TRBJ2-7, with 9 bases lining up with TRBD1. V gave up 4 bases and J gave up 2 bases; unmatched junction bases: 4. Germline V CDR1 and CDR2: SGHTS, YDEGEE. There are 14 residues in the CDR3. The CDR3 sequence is CASSHRQGAYEQYF. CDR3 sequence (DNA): TGTGCCAGCAGCCATCGACAGGGGGCCTACGAGCAGTACTTC. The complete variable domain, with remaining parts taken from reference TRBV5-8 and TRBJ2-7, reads EAGVTQSPTHLIKTRGQQATLRCSPISGHTSVYWYQQALGLGLQFLLWYDEGEERNRGNFPPRFSGRQFPNYSSELNVNALELEDSALYLCASSHRQGAYEQYFGPGTRLTVT.

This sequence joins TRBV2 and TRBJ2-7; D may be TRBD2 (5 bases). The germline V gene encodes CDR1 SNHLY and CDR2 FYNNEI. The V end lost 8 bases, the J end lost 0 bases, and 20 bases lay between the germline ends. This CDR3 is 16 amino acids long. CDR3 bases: TGTGCCAGCGCTACCCCCGAGGGATGGAGCTCCTACGAGCAGTACTTC. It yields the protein CASATPEGWSSYEQYF.

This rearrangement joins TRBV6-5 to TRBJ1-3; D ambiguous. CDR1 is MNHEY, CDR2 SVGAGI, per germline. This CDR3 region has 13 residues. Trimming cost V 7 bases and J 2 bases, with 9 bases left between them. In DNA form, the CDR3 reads TGTGCCAGCACGAGGGAGACTGGAAACACCATATATTTT. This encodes CASTRETGNTIYF.

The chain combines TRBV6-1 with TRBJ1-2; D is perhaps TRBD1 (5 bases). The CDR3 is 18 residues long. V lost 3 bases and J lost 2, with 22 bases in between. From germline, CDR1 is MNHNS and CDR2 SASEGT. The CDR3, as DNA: TGTGCCAGCAGTGATCGAGGGGCCGGACGGGGGAAGAACTATGGCTACACCTTC. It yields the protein CASSDRGAGRGKNYGYTF.

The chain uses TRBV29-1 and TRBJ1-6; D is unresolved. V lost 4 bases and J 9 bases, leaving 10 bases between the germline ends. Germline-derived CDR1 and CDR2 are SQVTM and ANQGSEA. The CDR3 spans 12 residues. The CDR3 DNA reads TGCAGCGTTGCGGAGGCCGGTTCACCCCTCCACTTT. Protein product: CSVAEAGSPLHF. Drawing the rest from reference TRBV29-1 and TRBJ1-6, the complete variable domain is SAVISQKPSRDICQRGTSLTIQCQVDSQVTMMFWYRQQPGQSLTLIATANQGSEATYESGFVIDKFPISRPNLTFSTLTVSNMSPEDSSIYLCSVAEAGSPLHFGNGTRLTVT.

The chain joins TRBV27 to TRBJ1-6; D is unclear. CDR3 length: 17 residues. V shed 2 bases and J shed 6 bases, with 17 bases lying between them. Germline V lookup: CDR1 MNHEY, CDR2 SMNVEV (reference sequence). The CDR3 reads CASSLSSGILVNSPLHF. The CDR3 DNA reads TGTGCCAGCAGTTTAAGCTCGGGTATATTGGTTAATTCACCCCTCCACTTT.

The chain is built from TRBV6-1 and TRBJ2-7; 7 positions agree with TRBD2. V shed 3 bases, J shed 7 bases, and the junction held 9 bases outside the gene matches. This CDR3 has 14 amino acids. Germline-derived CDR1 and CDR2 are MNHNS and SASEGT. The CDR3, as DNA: TGTGCCAGCAGTGAGGGGGGAGGGCCAGGGGAGCAGTACTTC. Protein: CASSEGGGPGEQYF.

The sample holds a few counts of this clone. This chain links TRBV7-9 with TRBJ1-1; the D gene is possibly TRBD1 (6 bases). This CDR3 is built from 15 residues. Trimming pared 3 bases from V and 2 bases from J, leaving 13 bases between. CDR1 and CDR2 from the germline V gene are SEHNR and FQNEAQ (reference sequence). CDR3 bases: TGTGCCAGCAGCTTGGTTGGGGGCGCCAACACTGAAGCTTTCTTT. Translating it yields CASSLVGGANTEAFF.

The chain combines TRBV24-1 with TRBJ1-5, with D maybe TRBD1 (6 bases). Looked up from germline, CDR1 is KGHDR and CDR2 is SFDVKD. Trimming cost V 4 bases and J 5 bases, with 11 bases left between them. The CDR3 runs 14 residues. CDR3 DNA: TGTGCCACCAGTGAACCAGGGGCTCATCAGCCCCAGCATTTT. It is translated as CATSEPGAHQPQHF.

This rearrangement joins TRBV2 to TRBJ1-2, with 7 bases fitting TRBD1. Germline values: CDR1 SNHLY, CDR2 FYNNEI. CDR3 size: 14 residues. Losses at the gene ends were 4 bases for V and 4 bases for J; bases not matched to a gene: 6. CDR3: CASSVRGLGYGYTF. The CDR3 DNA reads TGTGCCAGCAGTGTTAGGGGGCTGGGCTATGGCTACACCTTC. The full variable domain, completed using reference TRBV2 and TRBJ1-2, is EPEVTQTPSHQVTQMGQEVILRCVPISNHLYFYWYRQILGQKVEFLVSFYNNEISEKSEIFDDQFSVERPDGSNFTLKIRSTKLEDSAMYFCASSVRGLGYGYTFGSGTRLTVV.

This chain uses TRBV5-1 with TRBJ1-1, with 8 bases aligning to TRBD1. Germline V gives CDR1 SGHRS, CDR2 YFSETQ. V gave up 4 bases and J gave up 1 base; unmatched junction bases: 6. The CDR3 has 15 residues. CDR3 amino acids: CASSPWTGPNTEAFF. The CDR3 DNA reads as TGCGCCAGCAGCCCCTGGACAGGGCCGAACACTGAAGCTTTCTTT.

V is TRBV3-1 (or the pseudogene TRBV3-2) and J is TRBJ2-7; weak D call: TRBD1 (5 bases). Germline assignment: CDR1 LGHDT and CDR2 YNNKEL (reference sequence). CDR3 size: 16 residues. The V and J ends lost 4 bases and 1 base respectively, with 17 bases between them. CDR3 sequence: CASSLRGPGLSYEQYF. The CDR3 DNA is TGTGCCAGCAGCCTAAGGGGCCCCGGCCTATCCTACGAGCAGTACTTC.

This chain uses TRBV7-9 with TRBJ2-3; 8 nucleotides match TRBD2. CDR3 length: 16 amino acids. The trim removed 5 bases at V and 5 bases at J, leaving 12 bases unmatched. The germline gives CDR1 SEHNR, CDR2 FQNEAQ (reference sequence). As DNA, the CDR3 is TGTGCCAGCAGCCGCGGGACTAGTCCGCGCCAAGATACGCAGTATTTT. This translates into CASSRGTSPRQDTQYF.

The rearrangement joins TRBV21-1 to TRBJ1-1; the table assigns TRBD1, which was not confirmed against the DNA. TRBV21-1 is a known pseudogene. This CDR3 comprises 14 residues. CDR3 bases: TGTGCCAGCAGCAAAGAGGACAGCTACACTGAAGCTTTCTTT. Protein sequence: CASSKEDSYTEAFF.

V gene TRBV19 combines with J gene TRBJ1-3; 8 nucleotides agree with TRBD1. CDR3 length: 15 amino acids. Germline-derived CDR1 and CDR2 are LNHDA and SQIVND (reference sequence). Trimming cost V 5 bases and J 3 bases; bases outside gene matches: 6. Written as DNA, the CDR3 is TGTGCCAGTAGTCCTCAGACAGGGGTTGGAAACACCATATATTTT. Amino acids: CASSPQTGVGNTIYF.

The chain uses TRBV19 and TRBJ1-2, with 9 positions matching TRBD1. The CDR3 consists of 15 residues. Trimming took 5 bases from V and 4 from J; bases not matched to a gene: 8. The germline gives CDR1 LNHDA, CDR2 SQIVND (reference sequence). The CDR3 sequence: CASSGGGTGIYGYTF. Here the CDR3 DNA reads TGTGCCAGTAGTGGCGGCGGGACAGGGATCTATGGCTACACCTTC.

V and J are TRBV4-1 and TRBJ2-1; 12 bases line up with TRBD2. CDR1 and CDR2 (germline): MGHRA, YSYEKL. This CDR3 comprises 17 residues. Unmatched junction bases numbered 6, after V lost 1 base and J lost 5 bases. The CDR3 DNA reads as TGCGCCAGCAGCCAAGCACTAGCGGGAGGAAGGGACAATGAGCAGTTCTTC. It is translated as CASSQALAGGRDNEQFF.

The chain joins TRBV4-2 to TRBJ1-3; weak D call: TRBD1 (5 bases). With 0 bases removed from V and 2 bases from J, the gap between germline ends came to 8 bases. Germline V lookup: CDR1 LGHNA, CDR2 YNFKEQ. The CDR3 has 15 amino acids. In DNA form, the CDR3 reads TGTGCCAGCAGCCAAGATCGGGGGACTGGAAACACCATATATTTT. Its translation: CASSQDRGTGNTIYF.

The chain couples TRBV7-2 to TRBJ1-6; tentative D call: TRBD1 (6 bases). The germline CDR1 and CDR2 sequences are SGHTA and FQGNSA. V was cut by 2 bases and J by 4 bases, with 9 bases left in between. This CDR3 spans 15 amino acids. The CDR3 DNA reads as TGTGCCAGCAGCTTAATTCAGGGGTATAATTCACCCCTCCACTTT. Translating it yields CASSLIQGYNSPLHF.